Reported below is one TCR beta chain. Its antigen remains unidentified. In germline, CDR1 is LGHNA, CDR2 YSLEER. The CDR3 contains 17 residues. Trimming cost V 0 bases and J 0 bases, with 15 bases left between them. This sample was taken from a study of tumor and adjacent non-tumor tissue in lung cancer. Study in general: Each sample yielded a few million productive TCRbeta reads on average.

Three rounds of nested PCR, following a modified ARM-PCR protocol, produced the TCRbeta library. A single record per CDR3 protein comes from TCRdb applying MiXCR to the multiplex PCR reads. Of around 200,000 distinct CDR3 sequences listed, less than 80% are singletons. Findings and limits, study-wide: Normal lung showed higher cumulative top 100 clone frequency than tumor.

RNA was extracted from bulk tissue without any cell sorting. Between August and November 2014, newly diagnosed, chemotherapy-naive lung cancer patients underwent thoracic surgery in China. The sample consisted of lung tumor tissue. This rearrangement joins TRBV4-3 to TRBJ2-7, with a possible D match to TRBD1 (6 bases). This clonotype originated in a man aged 60-69 years with non-small cell lung cancer. CDR3 DNA sequence: TGCGCCAGCAGCCAAGAGTCGGACCCGGGACACTCCTACGAGCAGTACTTC. This codes for CASSQESDPGHSYEQYF.